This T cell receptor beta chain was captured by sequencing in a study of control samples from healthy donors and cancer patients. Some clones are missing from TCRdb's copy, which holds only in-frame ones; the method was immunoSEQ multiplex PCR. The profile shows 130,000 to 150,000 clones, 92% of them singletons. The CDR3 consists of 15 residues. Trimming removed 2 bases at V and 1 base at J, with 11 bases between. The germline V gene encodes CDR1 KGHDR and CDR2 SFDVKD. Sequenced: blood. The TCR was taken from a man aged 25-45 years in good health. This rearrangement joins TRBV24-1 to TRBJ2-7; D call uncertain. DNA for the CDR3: TGTGCCACCAGTGATTCTGGACGGCCTTCCTACGAGCAGTACTTC. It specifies CATSDSGRPSYEQYF.